Listed below are T cell receptor beta chains from one sample, sequenced in a study of cytotoxic CD8 clonotypes in ibrutinib-treated CLL. Assay: immunoSEQ multiplex PCR; the TCRdb copy retains only in-frame clones and omits some. The table lists about 270,000 clones, roughly 76% of them singletons. The sample here was PBMCs, taken at disease progression, from a patient treated with ibrutinib. The origin of the receptors is a human donor with chronic lymphocytic leukemia. CDR3s include the opening cysteine and the closing phenylalanine or tryptophan. D genes are given only for firm matches. Clone size appears in some rows only: once, few, many, or a class for an expanded clone.

D gene	V gene	J gene	clone size	CDR3 DNA	CDR3 protein
TRBD2	TRBV7-2	TRBJ2-1	NA	TGTGCCAGCAGCTCCGACAGGGGGACTAGCGGGATGAACAATGAGCAGTTCTTC	CASSSDRGTSGMNNEQFF
NA	TRBV29-1	TRBJ1-1	NA	TGCAGCGTTGAAGAGGGGGGGGACACTGAAGCTTTCTTT	CSVEEGGDTEAFF
NA	TRBV10-3	TRBJ1-2	NA	TGTGCCATCAGTGAGACGGTAAACTATGGCTACACCTTC	CAISETVNYGYTF
TRBD2	TRBV7-2	TRBJ2-7	NA	TGTGCCAGCAGCTCACTAGCGGGGATAGGCTACGAGCAGTACTTC	CASSSLAGIGYEQYF
NA	TRBV10-3	TRBJ2-5	once	TGTGCCATCAGTGTGTCCGGGGAAGAGACCCAGTACTTC	CAISVSGEETQYF
TRBD2	TRBV7-6	TRBJ2-5	NA	TGTGCCAGCAGCTTCGGAGCGGGAGGGCCCGGGTTAGAGACCCAGTACTTC	CASSFGAGGPGLETQYF
NA	TRBV21-1	TRBJ2-7	NA	TGTGCCAGCAGCAAAACTCCGGGACATGAGAAAGAGCAGTACTTC	CASSKTPGHEKEQYF
NA	TRBV5-1	TRBJ1-1	NA	TGCGCCAGCAGCTTTAACACCGAGAGTGAAGCTTTCTTT	CASSFNTESEAFF
NA	TRBV19	TRBJ1-6	NA	TGTGCCAGTAGTATAGTCCCCCGGGTTAATTCACCCCTCCACTTT	CASSIVPRVNSPLHF
TRBD1	TRBV29-1	TRBJ2-7	few	TGCAGCGCCAACCAGGGGTGGACAGGCCGCTACGAGCAGTACTTC	CSANQGWTGRYEQYF
TRBD2	TRBV19	TRBJ2-1	NA	TGTGCCAGTAGTATAGATCTCTCGCGAGGGAAGGGGACTAGCGGGATGGGAGAGCAGTTCTTC	CASSIDLSRGKGTSGMGEQFF
TRBD2	TRBV6-5	TRBJ2-3	NA	TGTGCCAGCAGTTACGGCGGGAGAGGCACAGATACGCAGTATTTT	CASSYGGRGTDTQYF
NA	TRBV4-1	TRBJ1-2	NA	TGCGCCAGCAGCCCAGTGGGGGAGCCTAACTATGGCTACACCTTC	CASSPVGEPNYGYTF
NA	TRBV5-1	TRBJ2-3	NA	TGCGCCAGCAGCGACCCGGCGTCAGATACGCAGTATTTT	CASSDPASDTQYF
NA	TRBV11-2	TRBJ2-7	NA	TGTGCCAGCAGCTTAACTGTGGGCGGCGAGCAGTACTTC	CASSLTVGGEQYF
TRBD1	TRBV7-8	TRBJ2-7	NA	TGTGCCAGCAGTCATCAGGGGGCATACGAGCAGTACTTC	CASSHQGAYEQYF
NA	TRBV6-5	TRBJ2-7	NA	TGTGCCAGCAGTTATGGAGGGGGGGCCTACGAGCAGTACTTC	CASSYGGGAYEQYF
TRBD1	TRBV5-1	TRBJ1-2	NA	TGCGCCAGCAGCAAAGACTCGGCAGGGGGAGGTGGTGGCTACACCTTC	CASSKDSAGGGGGYTF
TRBD1	TRBV29-1	TRBJ2-7	NA	TGCAGCGTGCTGGACAGGGATTACGAGCAGTACTTC	CSVLDRDYEQYF
NA	TRBV29-1	TRBJ2-1	NA	TGCAGCGTCCGGGGGGCTAGAGCCTACAATGAGCAGTTCTTC	CSVRGARAYNEQFF
NA	TRBV15	TRBJ1-1	once	TGTGCCACCAGCAGAGAGAGGGGGAACACTGAAGCTTTCTTT	CATSRERGNTEAFF
NA	TRBV12-5	TRBJ1-2	NA	TGTGCTAGTGGTTTCGGGCAGGACTTCTATGGCTACACCTTC	CASGFGQDFYGYTF
NA	TRBV18	TRBJ2-7	NA	TGTGCCAGCTCACCCGGCGGACTGACCTCCTACGAGCAGTACTTC	CASSPGGLTSYEQYF
NA	TRBV6-1	TRBJ2-2	NA	TGTGCCAGCAATCGGGGGCCGAACACCGGGGAGCTGTTTTTT	CASNRGPNTGELFF
TRBD2	TRBV4-1	TRBJ2-7	once	TGCGCCAGCAGCCAAATCCAGCGGGGACCCTACGAGCAGTACTTC	CASSQIQRGPYEQYF
TRBD1	TRBV6-5	TRBJ2-7	NA	TGTGCCAGCATGGGACAGGGCCCCTACGAGCAGTACTTC	CASMGQGPYEQYF
NA	TRBV18	TRBJ1-5	NA	TGTGCCAGCTCACCTCAAACAGGGCCTCCCTTCGGTCAGCCCCAGCATTTT	CASSPQTGPPFGQPQHF
TRBD1	TRBV5-1	TRBJ2-2	NA	TGCGCCAGCAGCTGGGACAGGGTAGTCACCGGGGAGCTGTTTTTT	CASSWDRVVTGELFF
NA	TRBV5-6	TRBJ2-7	NA	TGTGCCAGCAGCTTGGAGGTGGGGTCCTACGAGCAGTACTTC	CASSLEVGSYEQYF
NA	TRBV25-1	TRBJ2-5	NA	TGTGCCAGCAGTGAATCTGGGCTAGGGGTCCAAGAGACCCAGTACTTC	CASSESGLGVQETQYF
NA	TRBV5-1	TRBJ2-7	few	TGCGCCAGCAGCGTAACAGTTTCGTCCTACGAGCAGTACTTC	CASSVTVSSYEQYF
NA	TRBV7-9	TRBJ1-1	few	TGTGCCAGCAGCTTCCCCGACGTGCGAAGGCCGAACACTGAAGCTTTCTTT	CASSFPDVRRPNTEAFF
NA	TRBV2	TRBJ2-1	NA	TGTGCCAGCAGCCCTAGCGCCATATACAATGAGCAGTTCTTC	CASSPSAIYNEQFF
TRBD1	TRBV4-1	TRBJ2-7	NA	TGCGCCAGCAGCGAACGGGGGACAGGGATCGACGAGCAGTACTTC	CASSERGTGIDEQYF
TRBD1	TRBV6-6	TRBJ2-2	NA	TGTGCCAGCAGCGAGACAGGGCTAGCCGGGGAGCTGTTTTTT	CASSETGLAGELFF
TRBD2	TRBV9	TRBJ2-7	NA	TGTGCCAGCAGCGTAGACGGCGGGAGTTTGGGATACGAGCAGTACTTC	CASSVDGGSLGYEQYF
TRBD1	TRBV5-1	TRBJ1-6	few	TGCGCCAGCAGCTTAGGGACAGGGAATTCACCCCTCCACTTT	CASSLGTGNSPLHF
NA	TRBV19	TRBJ1-2	once	TGTGCCAGTAGTATAGTGGCAGATCGGGCATACCCATATGGCTACACCTTC	CASSIVADRAYPYGYTF
NA	TRBV14	TRBJ2-5	few	TGTGCCAGCAGCAGGGCAGAGACCCAGTACTTC	CASSRAETQYF
NA	TRBV5-1	TRBJ1-1	NA	TGCGCCAGCAGCTTGGAGCGGGCCCGGAACACTGAAGCTTTCTTT	CASSLERARNTEAFF
TRBD2	TRBV7-6	TRBJ2-2	few	TGTGCCAGCAGCTTATTGGGCGGGGGGAACACCGGGGAGCTGTTTTTT	CASSLLGGGNTGELFF